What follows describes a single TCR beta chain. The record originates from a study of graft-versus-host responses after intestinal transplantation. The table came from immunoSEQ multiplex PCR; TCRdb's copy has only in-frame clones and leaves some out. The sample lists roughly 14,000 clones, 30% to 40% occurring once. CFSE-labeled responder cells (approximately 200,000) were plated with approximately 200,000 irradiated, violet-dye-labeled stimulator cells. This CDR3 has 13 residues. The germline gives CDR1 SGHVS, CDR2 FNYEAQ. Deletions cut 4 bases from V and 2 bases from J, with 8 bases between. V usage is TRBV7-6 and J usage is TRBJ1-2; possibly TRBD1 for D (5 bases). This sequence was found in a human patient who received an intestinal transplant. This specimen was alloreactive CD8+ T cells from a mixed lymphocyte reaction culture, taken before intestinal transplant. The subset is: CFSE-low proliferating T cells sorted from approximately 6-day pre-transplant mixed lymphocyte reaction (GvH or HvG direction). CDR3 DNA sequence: TGTGCCAGCAGCTGGGGGGAGAACTATGGCTACACCTTC. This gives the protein CASSWGENYGYTF.